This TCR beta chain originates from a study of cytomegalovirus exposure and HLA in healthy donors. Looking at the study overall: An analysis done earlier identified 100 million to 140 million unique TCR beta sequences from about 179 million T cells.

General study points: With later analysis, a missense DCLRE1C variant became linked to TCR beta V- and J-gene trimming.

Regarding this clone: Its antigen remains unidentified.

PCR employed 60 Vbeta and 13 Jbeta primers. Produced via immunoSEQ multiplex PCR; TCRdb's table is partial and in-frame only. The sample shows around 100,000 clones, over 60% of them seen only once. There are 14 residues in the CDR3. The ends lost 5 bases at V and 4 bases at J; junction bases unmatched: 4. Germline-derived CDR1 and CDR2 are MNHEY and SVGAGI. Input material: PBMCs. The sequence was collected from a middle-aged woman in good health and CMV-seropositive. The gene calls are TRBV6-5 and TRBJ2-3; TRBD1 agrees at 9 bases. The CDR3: CASSATGGADTQYF. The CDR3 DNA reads TGTGCCAGCAGTGCAACAGGGGGCGCAGATACGCAGTATTTT.